The present T cell receptor (beta chain) was sequenced within a study of T cell repertoires in aging, cancer and after chemotherapy. The wider study: Clear clonal overlap appeared across healthy donor samples taken over several months to years.

Looked up from germline, CDR1 is MGHRA and CDR2 is YSYEKL. Trimming took 4 bases from V and 2 from J; bases not matched to a gene: 2. The CDR3 extends over 13 amino acids. Multiplex touch-down PCR with TRB-A/B primers amplified rearranged V-D-J TRB sequences. In TCRdb, the multiplex PCR reads were re-called with MiXCR into one record per CDR3 protein. The sample holds over 10,000 distinct CDR3 sequences, 21% seen once. The template was genomic DNA from peripheral blood, not RNA. The TCR originated in a human donor in good health. Sequenced input: blood. The chain joins TRBV4-1 to TRBJ2-7; 7 positions agree with TRBD1. The CDR3 loop is CASSPGQAYEQYF. CDR3 in DNA: TGCGCCAGCAGCCCCGGACAGGCCTACGAGCAGTACTTC.